These T cell receptor beta chains were read from a single sample in a study of T cells after yellow fever vaccination. MiXCR, applied by TCRdb to the 5' RACE reads, yields one record per CDR3 protein. The sample includes hundreds of thousands of distinct CDR3 sequences, around 19% of them seen just once. This specimen consisted of PBMCs, obtained before the yellow fever booster vaccination. Every receptor here comes from a man aged 18 to 30 who received the YFV17D yellow fever vaccine. Both conserved end residues are part of each CDR3. Each record gives: clone size, D gene, J gene, V gene, CDR3 protein, CDR3 DNA. D genes are given only for firm matches. For some rows the clone size is stated as once, few or many, or as a class when expanded; others skip it.

few | - | TRBJ1-5 | TRBV4-2 | CASSQDLNQPQHF | TGTGCCAGCAGCCAGGACCTAAATCAGCCCCAGCATTTT
- | TRBD1 | TRBJ1-2 | TRBV5-5 | CASSPSTGEDYGYTF | TGTGCCAGCAGCCCCTCGACAGGGGAGGACTATGGCTACACCTTC
- | TRBD2 | TRBJ2-5 | TRBV6-5 | CASSVPATSGGGQETQYF | TGTGCCAGCAGCGTCCCGGCGACTAGCGGGGGAGGTCAAGAGACCCAGTACTTC
- | - | TRBJ1-6 | TRBV9 | CASSPRQGHSPLHF | TGTGCCAGCAGCCCCAGACAAGGTCATTCACCCCTCCACTTT
- | - | TRBJ2-5 | TRBV27 | CASSLFPAYQETQYF | TGTGCCAGCAGTTTATTTCCCGCGTACCAAGAGACCCAGTACTTC
- | - | TRBJ2-3 | TRBV7-9 | CASSWASRAGLEYF | TGTGCCAGCAGCTGGGCTAGCCGAGCAGGTTTGGAGTATTTT
- | - | TRBJ2-7 | TRBV29-1 | CIVEVPGSGEQYF | TGCATCGTTGAAGTCCCGGGGTCGGGTGAGCAGTACTTC
- | TRBD1 | TRBJ1-5 | TRBV10-3 | CAISRQGMKGQPQHF | TGTGCCATCAGTAGACAGGGGATGAAAGGTCAGCCCCAGCATTTT
- | - | TRBJ2-2 | TRBV29-1 | CSGQGYTGELFF | TGCAGCGGGCAGGGATACACCGGGGAGCTGTTTTTT
few | - | TRBJ2-4 | TRBV7-2 | CASGPGDIYNIQYF | TGTGCCAGCGGCCCGGGGGACATCTATAACATTCAGTACTTC
few | - | TRBJ1-6 | TRBV10-3 | CAISPMRGDIYNSPLHF | TGTGCCATCAGTCCGATGAGAGGGGATATCTATAATTCACCCCTCCACTTT
- | - | TRBJ2-4 | TRBV4-3 | CASSQDRQGLAKNIQYF | TGCGCCAGCAGCCAAGACCGGCAGGGCTTAGCCAAAAACATTCAGTACTTC
many | - | TRBJ1-1 | TRBV9 | CASSVVTGMNTEAFF | TGTGCCAGCAGCGTAGTAACGGGTATGAACACTGAAGCTTTCTTT
few | TRBD1 | TRBJ1-6 | TRBV5-8 | CASSLRGRDSPLHF | TGTGCCAGCAGCTTGAGGGGGCGAGATTCACCCCTCCACTTT
many | - | TRBJ1-1 | TRBV15 | CATSRGTANTEAFF | TGTGCCACCAGCCGGGGGACGGCGAACACTGAAGCTTTCTTT
- | - | TRBJ1-1 | TRBV9 | CASSVSGGASEAFF | TGTGCCAGCAGCGTATCTGGGGGGGCGTCTGAAGCTTTCTTT
few | - | TRBJ2-2 | TRBV11-3 | CASSQDKNTGELFF | TGTGCCAGCTCGCAGGACAAGAACACCGGGGAGCTGTTTTTT
- | - | TRBJ2-3 | TRBV7-7 | CASSLNPGSTDTQYF | TGTGCTAGCAGCTTAAATCCGGGGAGCACAGATACGCAGTATTTT
few | TRBD2 | TRBJ2-3 | TRBV10-3 | CAIRDGGAGADTQYF | TGTGCCATCAGGGACGGTGGAGCGGGAGCGGATACGCAGTATTTT
- | - | TRBJ1-3 | TRBV11-3 | CASSLGGGRGSGNTIYF | TGTGCCAGCAGCTTAGGAGGGGGTCGCGGCTCTGGAAACACCATATATTTT
- | TRBD2 | TRBJ2-1 | TRBV15 | CATSLQSGGAHEQFF | TGTGCCACCAGCCTGCAGAGCGGGGGGGCCCATGAGCAGTTCTTC
- | - | TRBJ2-7 | TRBV13 | CASSVEGYEQYF | TGTGCCAGCTCGGTGGAGGGGTACGAGCAGTACTTC
- | TRBD1 | TRBJ2-5 | TRBV5-4 | CASSSRQGVGETQYF | TGTGCCAGCAGCTCTCGACAGGGGGTTGGAGAGACCCAGTACTTC
few | TRBD2 | TRBJ2-1 | TRBV20-1 | CSALSGGTYNEQFF | TGCAGTGCTCTTAGCGGGGGGACCTACAATGAGCAGTTCTTC
- | - | TRBJ1-5 | TRBV4-1 | CASSQEVHSDQPQHF | TGCGCCAGCAGCCAAGAGGTACACTCAGATCAGCCCCAGCATTTT
- | TRBD1 | TRBJ2-3 | TRBV29-1 | CSVELTRGYAQYF | TGCAGCGTTGAACTCACCAGGGGGTACGCGCAGTATTTT
few | - | TRBJ2-7 | TRBV6-2/TRBV6-3 | CASSYNAGVAYEQYF | TGTGCCAGCAGTTACAACGCCGGAGTTGCCTACGAGCAGTACTTC
- | TRBD1 | TRBJ2-7 | TRBV4-3 | CASSQGTDLYEQYF | TGCGCCAGCAGCCAGGGGACAGACCTATACGAGCAGTACTTC
few | TRBD1 | TRBJ1-5 | TRBV24-1 | CATSDPRQGINQPQHF | TGTGCCACCAGTGACCCTAGACAGGGGATCAATCAGCCCCAGCATTTT
- | TRBD2 | TRBJ2-1 | TRBV5-5 | CASSLAGRAKGQFF | TGTGCCAGCAGCTTGGCCGGGAGGGCGAAAGGGCAGTTCTTC
- | TRBD1 | TRBJ1-2 | TRBV5-1 | CASSSQGASSYGYTF | TGCGCCAGCAGCTCACAGGGGGCTTCTAGCTATGGCTACACCTTC
many | - | TRBJ2-1 | TRBV5-1 | CASSFGGDNEQFF | TGCGCCAGCAGCTTTGGCGGGGACAATGAGCAGTTCTTC
few | TRBD1 | TRBJ2-1 | TRBV4-1 | CASSQRLTGGSYNEQFF | TGCGCCAGCAGCCAACGCCTAACAGGGGGCTCCTACAATGAGCAGTTCTTC
- | - | TRBJ1-2 | TRBV7-2 | CASSLFGLHYGYTF | TGTGCCAGCAGCTTATTCGGGCTCCACTATGGCTACACCTTC
- | TRBD2 | TRBJ2-5 | TRBV6-5 | CASSYSATSGYRQETQYF | TGTGCCAGCAGTTACTCGGCGACTAGCGGGTACCGACAAGAGACCCAGTACTTC
few | - | TRBJ2-1 | TRBV29-1 | CSSQDYNEQFF | TGCAGCTCCCAAGACTACAATGAGCAGTTCTTC
- | - | TRBJ2-3 | TRBV15 | CATSSSLTVSSTDTQYF | TGTGCCACCAGCAGCTCTTTGACGGTATCTAGCACAGATACGCAGTATTTT
- | TRBD1 | TRBJ2-1 | TRBV3-1 | CASSLTGADEQFF | TGTGCCAGCAGCCTGACAGGGGCGGACGAGCAGTTCTTC
- | TRBD1 | TRBJ2-3 | TRBV5-6 | CASSSPGQGGTQYF | TGTGCCAGCAGCTCGCCGGGACAGGGAGGGACGCAGTATTTT
few | - | TRBJ2-3 | TRBV6-5 | CASSPGVVFITDTQYF | TGTGCCAGCAGCCCCGGGGTCGTTTTTATCACAGATACGCAGTATTTT
few | - | TRBJ2-4 | TRBV7-2 | CASTWTGLAKNIQYF | TGTGCCAGCACCTGGACGGGCCTAGCCAAAAACATTCAGTACTTC
many | - | TRBJ2-2 | TRBV27 | CASGLGELFF | TGTGCCAGCGGGTTGGGGGAGCTGTTTTTT
few | - | TRBJ1-5 | TRBV5-1 | CASSLQGTDQPQHF | TGCGCCAGCAGCTTACAGGGTACGGATCAGCCCCAGCATTTT
- | - | TRBJ2-5 | TRBV7-2 | CASSFSGMETQYF | TGTGCCAGCAGCTTCTCGGGGATGGAGACCCAGTACTTC
- | TRBD1 | TRBJ1-1 | TRBV19 | CASSIARDRDTEAFF | TGTGCCAGTAGTATAGCCCGAGACAGGGACACTGAAGCTTTCTTT
- | TRBD2 | TRBJ2-3 | TRBV10-3 | CAISAASGDGRDTQYF | TGTGCCATCAGTGCGGCTAGCGGGGATGGGCGGGATACGCAGTATTTT
- | TRBD1 | TRBJ1-3 | TRBV7-6 | CASSQAGRGSGNTIYF | TGTGCCAGCAGCCAGGCAGGCAGGGGGTCTGGAAACACCATATATTTT
- | - | TRBJ1-3 | TRBV7-8 | CASSPLANGNTIYF | TGTGCCAGCAGCCCCCTAGCGAATGGAAACACCATATATTTT
- | - | TRBJ2-4 | TRBV7-2 | CASSLDRQNIQYF | TGTGCCAGCAGCTTAGACCGACAGAACATTCAGTACTTC
- | TRBD2 | TRBJ2-1 | TRBV4-1 | CASSPLAGGAWNEQFF | TGCGCCAGCAGCCCACTAGCGGGGGGCGCCTGGAATGAGCAGTTCTTC
once | - | TRBJ2-6 | TRBV12-3/TRBV12-4 | CASRMAVFSGANVLTF | TGTGCCAGCAGGATGGCCGTTTTCTCTGGGGCCAACGTCCTGACTTTC
- | - | TRBJ1-1 | TRBV12-3/TRBV12-4 | CASRLGGSRVLGTEAFF | TGTGCCAGCAGGTTAGGGGGTTCGAGGGTTTTAGGCACTGAAGCTTTCTTT
- | - | TRBJ2-3 | TRBV24-1 | CATSDLQDPRPDTQYF | TGTGCCACCAGTGATTTGCAGGACCCGCGGCCAGATACGCAGTATTTT
few | TRBD1 | TRBJ2-3 | TRBV7-2 | CASSPPGGRRTDTQYF | TGTGCCAGCAGCCCACCAGGGGGCCGTCGGACAGATACGCAGTATTTT
- | - | TRBJ1-5 | TRBV7-2 | CASSSYGQNYQPQHF | TGTGCCAGCAGCTCTTACGGACAGAATTATCAGCCCCAGCATTTT
- | - | TRBJ2-5 | TRBV7-9 | CASGQSGETQYF | TGTGCCAGCGGACAGTCCGGGGAGACCCAGTACTTC
- | - | TRBJ1-2 | TRBV12-5 | CASGLELGARGYTF | TGTGCTAGTGGTTTGGAATTGGGGGCACGGGGCTACACCTTC
- | TRBD2 | TRBJ2-2 | TRBV6-5 | CASSRLAGRFGGELFF | TGTGCCAGCAGCCGACTAGCGGGGCGGTTTGGGGGGGAGCTGTTTTTT
- | - | TRBJ2-5 | TRBV11-3 | CASSRGRLETQYF | TGTGCCAGCAGCCGGGGGCGATTGGAGACCCAGTACTTC
few | - | TRBJ1-1 | TRBV20-1 | CSARDPGGRYSEAFF | TGCAGTGCTAGAGATCCTGGGGGCCGGTATTCTGAAGCTTTCTTT